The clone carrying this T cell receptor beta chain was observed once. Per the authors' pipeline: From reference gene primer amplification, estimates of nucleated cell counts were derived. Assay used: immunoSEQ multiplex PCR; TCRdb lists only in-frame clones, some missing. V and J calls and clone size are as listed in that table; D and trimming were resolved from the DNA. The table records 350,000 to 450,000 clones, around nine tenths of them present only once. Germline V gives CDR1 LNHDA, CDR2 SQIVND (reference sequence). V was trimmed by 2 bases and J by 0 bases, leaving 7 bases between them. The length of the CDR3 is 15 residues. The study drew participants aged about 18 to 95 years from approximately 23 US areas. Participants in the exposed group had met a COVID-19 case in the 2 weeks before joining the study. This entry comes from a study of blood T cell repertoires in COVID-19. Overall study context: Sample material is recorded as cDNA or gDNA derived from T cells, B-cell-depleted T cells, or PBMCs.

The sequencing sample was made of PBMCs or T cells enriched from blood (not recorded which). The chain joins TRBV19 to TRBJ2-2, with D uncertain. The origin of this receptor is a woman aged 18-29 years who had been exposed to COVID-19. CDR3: CASSINRANTGELFF. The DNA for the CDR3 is TGTGCCAGTAGTATAAACAGAGCGAACACCGGGGAGCTGTTTTTT. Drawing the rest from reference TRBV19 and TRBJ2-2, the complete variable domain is DGGITQSPKYLFRKEGQNVTLSCEQNLNHDAMYWYRQDPGQGLRLIYYSQIVNDFQKGDIAEGYSVSREKKESFPLTVTSAQKNPTAFYLCASSINRANTGELFFGEGSRLTVL.